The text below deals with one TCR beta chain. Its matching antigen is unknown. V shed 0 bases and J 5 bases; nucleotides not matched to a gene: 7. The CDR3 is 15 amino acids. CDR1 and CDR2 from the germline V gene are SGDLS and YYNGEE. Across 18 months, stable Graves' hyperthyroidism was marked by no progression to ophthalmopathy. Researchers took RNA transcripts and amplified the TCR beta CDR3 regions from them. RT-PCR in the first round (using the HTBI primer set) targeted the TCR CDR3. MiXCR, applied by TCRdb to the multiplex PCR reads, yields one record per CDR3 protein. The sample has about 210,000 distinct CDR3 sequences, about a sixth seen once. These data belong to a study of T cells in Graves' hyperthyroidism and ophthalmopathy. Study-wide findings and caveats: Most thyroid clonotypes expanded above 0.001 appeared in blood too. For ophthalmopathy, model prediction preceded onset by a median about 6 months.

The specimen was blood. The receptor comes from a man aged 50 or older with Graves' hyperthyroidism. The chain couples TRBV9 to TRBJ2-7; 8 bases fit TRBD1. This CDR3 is CASSVGDRSWDEQYF. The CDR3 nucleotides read TGTGCCAGCAGCGTAGGGGACAGGTCGTGGGACGAGCAGTACTTC. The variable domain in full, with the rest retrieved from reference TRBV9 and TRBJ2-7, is DSGVTQTPKHLITATGQRVTLRCSPRSGDLSVYWYQQSLDQGLQFLIQYYNGEERAKGNILERFSAQQFPDLHSELNLSSLELGDSALYFCASSVGDRSWDEQYFGPGTRLTVT.